What follows are 20 T cell receptor beta chains derived from one specimen sequenced in a study of tumor-infiltrating lymphocytes in localized non-small cell lung cancer. Repertoires were generated with immunoSEQ multiplex PCR, while TCRdb's copy carries only in-frame clones and drops some. The sample shows 9,200 or so clones, approximately 80% of them seen only once. Sequencing was done on a sample of uninvolved lung tissue not adjacent to the tumor. The receptor source for this set is a human donor with non-small cell lung cancer.

The chain carries TRBV9 and TRBJ2-3; D is undetermined. Trimming took off 4 bases at V and 2 bases at J, with 11 bases between the two ends. Germline CDR1 reads SGDLS; CDR2 reads YYNGEE. This CDR3 is built from 14 residues. CDR3 sequence (DNA): TGTGCCAGCAGCCCCACCACCGCCACAGATACGCAGTATTTT. Translated, it gives CASSPTTATDTQYF.

This clone was counted a single time. This sequence joins TRBV6-5 and TRBJ1-5; D gene unclear. The V end lost 2 bases, the J end lost 9 bases, and 11 bases lay between the germline ends. Germline V gene sequence: CDR1 MNHEY, CDR2 SVGAGI. The length of the CDR3 is 13 residues. The DNA of the CDR3 is TGTGCCAGCAGTTACGGGCCTGGGCGGCCCCAGCATTTT. Its translation is CASSYGPGRPQHF.

V gene TRBV4-3 combines with J gene TRBJ2-7, with 8 bases lining up with TRBD1. The V gene end was trimmed by 0 bases and the J gene end by 4 bases; junction bases not matched to a gene: 8. The CDR3 spans 16 residues. CDR1 LGHNA and CDR2 YSLEER come from the germline V gene. CDR3 region: CASSQDPGQGRYEQYF. CDR3 DNA: TGCGCCAGCAGCCAAGATCCCGGACAGGGAAGGTACGAGCAGTACTTC.

This rearrangement joins TRBV4-3 to TRBJ2-3; TRBD2 aligns across 14 bases. This CDR3 has 20 amino acids. Per the germline V gene, CDR1 is LGHNA and CDR2 is YSLEER. The V gene end was trimmed by 4 bases and the J gene end by 0 bases; junction bases not matched to a gene: 12. The CDR3 DNA is TGCGCCAGCAGCCCAAGACTAGCGGGAGGGCGTGGTAGTAGCACAGATACGCAGTATTTT. Its translation is CASSPRLAGGRGSSTDTQYF.

V and J are TRBV11-2 and TRBJ2-1; D possibly corresponds to TRBD2 (6 bases). The CDR3 runs to 16 residues. Germline V gene data show CDR1 as SGHAT and CDR2 as FQNNGV. V shed 1 base and J shed 4 bases, with 14 bases lying between them. The CDR3 DNA reads as TGTGCCAGCAGCTTAGGGCCGGGGACTGGATACAATGAGCAGTTCTTC. Its translation: CASSLGPGTGYNEQFF.

V usage is TRBV19 and J usage is TRBJ1-2; D is undetermined. The CDR3 is 16 residues long. The germline V gene encodes CDR1 LNHDA and CDR2 SQIVND (reference sequence). The V end was cut by 7 bases, the J end by 0 bases, with 18 bases between. The CDR3, as DNA: TGTGCCAGTAAATCGATCTGGGCCCCCTCTAACTATGGCTACACCTTC. Its translation is CASKSIWAPSNYGYTF.

The rearrangement joins TRBV5-1 to TRBJ1-6, with D unclear. Trimming shortened V by 3 bases and J by 5 bases, and 9 bases separated the two germline ends. This CDR3 spans 14 amino acids. Germline CDR1 reads SGHRS; CDR2 reads YFSETQ. The CDR3 is CASSSGEHNSPLHF. CDR3 nucleotide sequence: TGCGCCAGCAGCTCCGGAGAGCATAATTCACCCCTCCACTTT.

The genes are TRBV7-2 and TRBJ1-1; possible D gene TRBD1, 6 bases. V was trimmed by 1 base and J by 5 bases, leaving 17 bases between them. This CDR3 is built from 16 residues. CDR1 SGHTA and CDR2 FQGNSA come from the germline V gene. The CDR3 region is CASSLVGRGRRTEAFF. CDR3 DNA sequence: TGTGCCAGCAGCTTAGTAGGGCGGGGGCGGAGAACTGAAGCTTTCTTT. Combining the CDR3 with reference TRBV7-2 and TRBJ1-1 gives the whole variable domain GAGVSQSPSNKVTEKGKDVELRCDPISGHTALYWYRQSLGQGLEFLIYFQGNSAPDKSGLPSDRFSAERTGGSVSTLTIQRTQQEDSAVYLCASSLVGRGRRTEAFFGQGTRLTVV.

This sequence joins TRBV2 and TRBJ1-1, with D hard to call. V lost 2 bases and J 11 bases, leaving 9 bases between the germline ends. The CDR3 consists of 11 residues. Per germline, CDR1 SNHLY and CDR2 FYNNEI. As DNA, the CDR3 is TGTGCCAGCAGTGAACGGTGGGGTGCTTTCTTT. Amino acids: CASSERWGAFF. The full variable domain, completed using reference TRBV2 and TRBJ1-1, is EPEVTQTPSHQVTQMGQEVILRCVPISNHLYFYWYRQILGQKVEFLVSFYNNEISEKSEIFDDQFSVERPDGSNFTLKIRSTKLEDSAMYFCASSERWGAFFGQGTRLTVV.

The chain recombines TRBV28 with TRBJ2-7, with D uncertain. V lost 3 bases and J 2 bases, leaving 8 bases between the germline ends. Per germline, CDR1 MDHEN and CDR2 SYDVKM. This CDR3 has 13 residues. The CDR3 coding sequence is TGTGCCAGCAGTTTTGGCGGAACCTACGAGCAGTACTTC. Its protein is CASSFGGTYEQYF.

This clone was picked up a small number of times. The genes are TRBV11-2 and TRBJ2-2; D may match TRBD1 or TRBD2 (5 bases each). Trimming took 5 bases from V and 7 from J, leaving 20 bases between them. CDR3 size: 16 residues. Germline CDR1 and CDR2: SGHAT and FQNNGV. The CDR3 coding sequence is TGTGCCAGCAGCCTGGGCCGAGGGACGGACAACGGGGAGCTGTTTTTT. Amino acids: CASSLGRGTDNGELFF.

This clone was counted a single time. The chain uses TRBV7-9 and TRBJ2-7; D may be TRBD1 (5 bases). The germline V and J ends were trimmed by 2 bases and 0 bases, with 14 bases remaining between them. In germline, CDR1 is SEHNR, CDR2 FQNEAQ (reference sequence). The CDR3 is 16 amino acids. The CDR3 DNA reads TGTGCCAGCAGCTTATTCGACAGCTTAAGCTCCTACGAGCAGTACTTC. As protein: CASSLFDSLSSYEQYF.

This clone was picked up one time. The chain is built from TRBV30 and TRBJ2-7; D possibly matches TRBD1 or TRBD2 (5 bases each). V was trimmed by 3 bases and J by 6 bases, leaving 12 bases between them. Germline V CDR1 and CDR2: GTSNPN, SVGIG (reference sequence). The CDR3 is 12 residues long. The CDR3 reads CAWREGPGEQYF. CDR3 DNA: TGTGCCTGGAGAGAGGGGCCGGGCGAGCAGTACTTC.

This chain uses TRBV7-2 with TRBJ1-2; D is uncertain. This CDR3 contains 13 residues. Germline CDR1 SGHTA, CDR2 FQGNSA. The ends were cut back, 6 bases at V and 1 base at J, with 9 bases in the middle. CDR3 nucleotides: TGTGCCAGCAGTTACGACCTTAACTATGGCTACACCTTC. It yields the protein CASSYDLNYGYTF.

This chain links TRBV11-2 with TRBJ1-2, with 10 positions matching TRBD1. The ends lost 5 bases at V and 5 bases at J; junction bases unmatched: 5. Germline CDR1 and CDR2: SGHAT and FQNNGV. This CDR3 is 14 amino acids long. For the CDR3, the DNA is TGTGCCAGCAGCCGCGCGGGACAGGGGTATGGCTACACCTTC. Residues: CASSRAGQGYGYTF.

The chain combines TRBV9 with TRBJ1-6; TRBD1 is a possible D gene (6 bases). Germline V gives CDR1 SGDLS, CDR2 YYNGEE. This CDR3 contains 15 residues. The V and J ends lost 3 bases and 3 bases respectively, with 10 bases between them. DNA of the CDR3: TGTGCCAGCAGCGCCGGACAGTTCTATAATTCACCCCTCCACTTT. Translated: CASSAGQFYNSPLHF.

The chain carries TRBV2 and TRBJ1-2; 8 nucleotides align to TRBD1. V lost 8 bases, J lost 4 bases, and 9 bases stayed unmatched. This CDR3 comprises 14 residues. Germline lookup yields CDR1 SNHLY and CDR2 FYNNEI. CDR3: CASRMTGVPYGYTF. The CDR3 nucleotides are TGTGCCAGCCGTATGACAGGGGTACCCTATGGCTACACCTTC.

The chain couples TRBV28 to TRBJ1-2, with TRBD1 as a possible D gene (5 bases). V shed 6 bases and J shed 8 bases, with 19 bases lying between them. Germline-derived CDR1 and CDR2 are MDHEN and SYDVKM. This CDR3 has 14 residues. The CDR3 DNA reads TGTGCCAGCAGCCCCAATTCCTTCTGGGGCGGCTACACCTTC. Its protein is CASSPNSFWGGYTF.

The V gene is TRBV10-3, the J gene TRBJ1-5; D remains unclear. CDR1 and CDR2 (germline): ENHRY, SYGVKD. The CDR3 has 17 amino acids. The CDR3 region has the DNA TGTGTCCCTCTCTCCATCCTAGGAGTTTATAGCAATCAGCCCCAGCATTTT. The encoded protein is CVPLSILGVYSNQPQHF.

V gene TRBV28 combines with J gene TRBJ2-7; TRBD1 matches 10 bases. The V gene's germline CDR1 is MDHEN and CDR2 SYDVKM. V dropped 4 bases and J dropped 2; count of bases not matched to a gene: 5. There are 15 residues in the CDR3. CDR3 nucleotide sequence: TGTGCCAGCAGTTCCGGGACAGGGGTAACCTACGAGCAGTACTTC. The encoded protein is CASSSGTGVTYEQYF.